The 25 T cell receptor beta chains reported below all come from one sample, sequenced in a study of chemoradiotherapy in HPV16-positive cancers (dated by TCRdb to between 2020 and 2023). Library generation was performed with the immunoSEQ multiplex PCR assay. This is the immuneACCESS table as TCRdb keeps it, with only in-frame sequences that have V and J called. A part of the clones is gone; compared with another copy, unresolved V genes explain less than half, and the rest is unexplained. In all, the sample holds tens of thousands of clones, and more than 80% of those were seen once. Together, the top ten hold about a fifth of the sample. The input for sequencing was blood, taken from a patient who underwent chemoradiotherapy. The receptors were gathered from a human donor with HPV-associated anogenital cancer.

CDR3 sequence: CASTEPGLAGGGYEQYF. DNA for the CDR3: TGCGCCAGCACCGAACCGGGACTAGCGGGAGGTGGGTACGAGCAGTACTTC. This chain connects TRBV10-2 to TRBJ2-7; 15 nucleotides match TRBD2. Per the germline V gene, CDR1 is WSHSY and CDR2 is SAAADI. The V and J ends lost 7 bases and 4 bases, in that order; junction bases with no gene match: 11. The CDR3 contains 17 residues.

This clone turned up a few times. V usage is TRBV5-1 and J usage is TRBJ2-7; TRBD1 matches at 8 bases. The CDR3 is made up of 16 amino acids. V lost 4 bases, J lost 3 bases, and 12 bases stayed unmatched. Germline CDR1 reads SGHRS; CDR2 reads YFSETQ. CDR3 sequence (DNA): TGCGCCAGCAGCCCAGCCGCACAGGGGGGCCTCTACGAGCAGTACTTC. It is translated as CASSPAAQGGLYEQYF.

This chain connects TRBV28 to TRBJ1-5; TRBD1 matches at 9 bases. The CDR3 has 12 residues. Trimming took 10 bases from V and 6 from J; bases not matched to a gene: 4. CDR1 is MDHEN and CDR2 is SYDVKM in the germline V gene. Here the CDR3 reads CATTGGIQPQHF. The CDR3 DNA reads TGTGCCACCACAGGGGGCATTCAGCCCCAGCATTTT.

The sample holds one count of this clone. The V call is TRBV18, the J call TRBJ2-7; TRBD1 aligns across 7 bases. CDR1 and CDR2 from the germline V gene are KGHSH and LQKENI. With V trimmed by 1 base and J by 4 bases, 10 bases remained unmatched. The CDR3 runs 16 residues. CDR3 in amino acids: CASSPRTGDGFYEQYF. The CDR3 nucleotides are TGTGCCAGCTCACCACGGACAGGAGATGGATTTTACGAGCAGTACTTC.

The V gene is TRBV27, the J gene TRBJ2-3, with D hard to call. Trimming shortened V by 2 bases and J by 4 bases, and 7 bases separated the two germline ends. Germline CDR1 reads MNHEY; CDR2 reads SMNVEV (reference sequence). The CDR3 contains 13 residues. The CDR3 sequence is CASSLGRPDTQYF. As DNA, the CDR3 is TGTGCCAGCAGTTTAGGGCGTCCAGATACGCAGTATTTT.

The chain uses TRBV7-2 and TRBJ2-1, with D hard to call. The CDR3 loop spans 14 amino acids. Trimming took off 3 bases at V and 0 bases at J, with 6 bases between the two ends. CDR1 is SGHTA and CDR2 is FQGNSA in the germline V gene. CDR3 region: CASSFPPSYNEQFF. DNA for the CDR3: TGTGCCAGCAGCTTCCCTCCCTCCTACAATGAGCAGTTCTTC.

J is TRBJ2-3 and V is TRBV14; 7 bases map to TRBD2. This CDR3 is built from 17 residues. Trimming removed 3 bases from V and 0 bases from J; junction bases left unmatched: 9. Germline CDR1 and CDR2: SGHDN and FVKESK. This CDR3 is CASSHTGREHSTDTQYF. The CDR3 nucleotides are TGTGCCAGCAGCCATACCGGGCGGGAGCATAGCACAGATACGCAGTATTTT.

This chain links TRBV7-9 with TRBJ2-7, with D unresolved. Germline values: CDR1 SEHNR, CDR2 FQNEAQ (reference sequence). The length of the CDR3 is 13 residues. Trimming took off 2 bases at V and 6 bases at J, with 11 bases between the two ends. In DNA form, the CDR3 reads TGTGCCAGCAGCTTATGGGTAAGAGGCGAGCAGTACTTC. Its protein product is CASSLWVRGEQYF.

The chain combines TRBV4-3 with TRBJ2-7, with D perhaps TRBD2 (6 bases). The germline V and J ends were trimmed by 2 bases and 2 bases, with 10 bases remaining between them. CDR1 and CDR2 (germline): LGHNA, YSLEER. The CDR3 extends over 14 amino acids. In nucleotides, the CDR3 is TGCGCCAGCAGCCAATTCGGAGGGACCTACGAGCAGTACTTC. Translated: CASSQFGGTYEQYF.

The DNA of the CDR3 is TGTGCCAGCAGCTTAGGACTCTCCTATAATTCACCCCTCCACTTT. This gives the protein CASSLGLSYNSPLHF. The V call is TRBV11-2, the J call TRBJ1-6, with D uncertain. The germline V and J ends were trimmed by 1 base and 0 bases, with 4 bases remaining between them. The CDR3 spans 15 residues. Germline V gene sequence: CDR1 SGHAT, CDR2 FQNNGV. Full variable domain (missing parts from reference TRBV11-2 and TRBJ1-6): EAGVAQSPRYKIIEKRQSVAFWCNPISGHATLYWYQQILGQGPKLLIQFQNNGVVDDSQLPKDRFSAERLKGVDSTLKIQPAKLEDSAVYLCASSLGLSYNSPLHFGNGTRLTVT.

This clone is labeled as medium-sized. This sample includes further DNA sequences coding for the same CDR3. V is TRBV2 and J is TRBJ2-7, with D unclear. This CDR3 contains 12 residues. The germline V and J ends were trimmed by 1 base and 3 bases, with 4 bases remaining between them. Germline V gene sequence: CDR1 SNHLY, CDR2 FYNNEI. CDR3: CASSEGNYEQYF. As DNA, the CDR3 is TGTGCCAGCAGTGAAGGTAACTACGAGCAGTACTTC.

The V call is TRBV27, the J call TRBJ2-2; maybe TRBD2 (5 bases). This CDR3 is 15 amino acids long. CDR1 is MNHEY and CDR2 is SMNVEV in the germline V gene (reference sequence). V lost 4 bases to trimming and J lost 0 bases, with 9 bases between them. DNA for the CDR3: TGTGCCAGCAGTTGGCTAGCCTCGAACACCGGGGAGCTGTTTTTT. Amino acid sequence: CASSWLASNTGELFF.

The V and J genes are TRBV4-2 and TRBJ1-6; D not certain. Germline V gene lookup returns CDR1 LGHNA and CDR2 YNFKEQ. V was cut by 0 bases and J by 7 bases, with 10 bases left in between. The CDR3 covers 15 residues. For the CDR3, the DNA is TGTGCCAGCAGCCAAGACTGGATGGGGAATTCACCCCTCCACTTT. This gives the protein CASSQDWMGNSPLHF.

This clone came up a few times. This chain connects TRBV5-4 to TRBJ1-1; a weak D match, TRBD1 (5 bases). This CDR3 is 13 amino acids long. Germline CDR1 is SGHNT and CDR2 is YYREEE (reference sequence). V lost 2 bases and J lost 3, with 8 bases in between. DNA for the CDR3: TGTGCCAGCAGCTTAACCAGGGACACTGAAGCTTTCTTT. Protein product: CASSLTRDTEAFF. The full variable domain, with the rest looked up from reference TRBV5-4 and TRBJ1-1, is ETGVTQSPTHLIKTRGQQVTLRCSSQSGHNTVSWYQQALGQGPQFIFQYYREEENGRGNFPPRFSGLQFPNYSSELNVNALELDDSALYLCASSLTRDTEAFFGQGTRLTVV.

The chain recombines TRBV6-5 with TRBJ1-1, with a weak D call TRBD1 (6 bases). V lost 5 bases and J 5 bases, leaving 18 bases between the germline ends. Germline V gives CDR1 MNHEY, CDR2 SVGAGI. This CDR3 has 15 amino acids. In DNA, the CDR3 is TGTGCCAGCAGTGCGTCGACAGGATCTGGGACTGAAGCTTTCTTT. As protein: CASSASTGSGTEAFF.

This rearrangement joins TRBV11-1 to TRBJ2-5; D call uncertain. Trimming pared 5 bases from V and 5 bases from J, leaving 15 bases between. Germline CDR1 SGHAT, CDR2 FQDESV (reference sequence). The CDR3 runs 14 residues. The CDR3 here is CASSPGKPSETQYF. CDR3 sequence (DNA): TGTGCCAGCAGCCCTGGTAAACCCTCGGAGACCCAGTACTTC.

This rearrangement joins TRBV20-1 to TRBJ1-2; possible D gene TRBD1, 5 bases. Germline lookup yields CDR1 DFQATT and CDR2 SNEGSKA (reference sequence). This CDR3 is 11 amino acids long. The CDR3 region is CGRGVDYGYTF. In DNA, the CDR3 is TGCGGGCGGGGGGTCGACTATGGCTACACCTTC.

V is TRBV18 and J is TRBJ1-1; a possible D gene is TRBD1 (5 bases). Germline values: CDR1 KGHSH, CDR2 LQKENI. The CDR3 covers 15 residues. V was trimmed by 3 bases and J by 0 bases, leaving 11 bases between them. The CDR3 DNA is TGTGCCAGCTCACCTACACAGGACCTGAACACTGAAGCTTTCTTT. This gives the protein CASSPTQDLNTEAFF.

This clone appeared a single time. The chain has TRBV14 and TRBJ2-3; maybe TRBD1 (5 bases). The CDR3 spans 15 residues. The germline V gene has CDR1 SGHDN and CDR2 FVKESK. Trimming left V 0 bases short and J 2 bases short, with 9 bases between. The CDR3 nucleotides are TGTGCCAGCAGCCAAGATAAGGGGTACACAGATACGCAGTATTTT. Translation gives CASSQDKGYTDTQYF.

Here the CDR3 reads CASSLEGTGLYYEQYF. The CDR3 coding sequence is TGTGCCAGCAGCTTAGAAGGCACGGGACTATACTACGAGCAGTACTTC. The gene calls are TRBV7-8 and TRBJ2-7; 7 nucleotides align to TRBD2. Germline CDR1 SGHVS, CDR2 FQNEAQ. This CDR3 has 16 residues. V shed 1 base, J shed 3 bases, and the junction held 9 bases outside the gene matches.

V is TRBV7-3 and J is TRBJ1-2; 10 nucleotides match TRBD1. The CDR3 spans 16 residues. CDR1 SGHTA and CDR2 FQGTGA come from the germline V gene. The J segment lost 6 bases and the V segment lost 5 bases, leaving 12 bases of the junction unmatched. CDR3 sequence (DNA): TGTGCCAGCAGCAAAGGGGAGCCGGGACAGGGGAATGGCTACACCTTC. This gives the protein CASSKGEPGQGNGYTF.

The chain joins TRBV6-5 to TRBJ2-7, with 7 bases fitting TRBD1. This CDR3 comprises 12 residues. Trimming at V came to 6 bases and at J to 2 bases, leaving 1 base not matched to a gene. Germline V gene lookup returns CDR1 MNHEY and CDR2 SVGAGI. CDR3 in amino acids: CASRGTAYEQYF. CDR3 bases: TGTGCCAGCAGAGGGACAGCCTACGAGCAGTACTTC.

This clone was observed once. J is TRBJ2-7 and V is TRBV5-6; D gene unclear. The V end lost 5 bases, the J end lost 0 bases, and 6 bases lay between the germline ends. This CDR3 has 12 amino acids. Germline V gives CDR1 SGHDT, CDR2 YYEEEE. The CDR3 DNA is TGTGCCAGCAGATCGAGCTCCTACGAGCAGTACTTC. As protein: CASRSSSYEQYF.

CDR3: CASSLVGTGRLRGGTEAFF. DNA of the CDR3: TGTGCCAGCAGTTTAGTTGGGACAGGGAGACTCCGTGGGGGGACTGAAGCTTTCTTT. The chain employs TRBV27 and TRBJ1-1, with TRBD1 matching 9 bases. Germline V gene sequence: CDR1 MNHEY, CDR2 SMNVEV (reference sequence). V was pared by 2 bases and J by 5 bases, with 18 bases of the junction left unmatched. This CDR3 spans 19 amino acids.

This chain joins TRBV7-2 and TRBJ2-5, with no clear D. Trimming took 4 bases from V and 2 from J, leaving 2 bases between them. The CDR3 extends over 11 amino acids. CDR1 is SGHTA, CDR2 FQGNSA, per germline. CDR3 bases: TGTGCCAGCAGCTCACAAGAGACCCAGTACTTC. It specifies CASSSQETQYF.